This T cell receptor beta chain was found in a study of tumor-infiltrating lymphocytes in oesophageal squamous cell carcinoma. The length of the CDR3 is 15 residues. TCRdb called the PCR reads again in MiXCR, with one record for every CDR3 protein. The table lists 15,000 to 20,000 distinct CDR3 sequences, approximately 40% of them singletons. As for this clonotype: The junction differs from germline at one of its ends, possibly a read error.

This TCR was recovered from a male donor with esophageal squamous cell carcinoma. J is TRBJ1-2 and V is TRBV5-3, with TRBD1 matching 9 bases. TRBV5-3 is sorted into the ORF group, with uncertain function. The sequencing input was esophageal tumor tissue. CDR3 sequence (DNA): TGTGCCAGCAGCTTACTGACAGGGGGAAACTATGGCTACACCTTC. This sequence encodes CASSLLTGGNYGYTF.